This T cell receptor (beta chain) was documented in a study of shared clonotypes between healthy human individuals. Findings and caveats of the study: Non-shared clonotypes showed lower generation probabilities than clonotypes common to all four donors. The naive CD4 repertoires of a few donors were compared, and approximately 5% of clonotypes were shared. The study drew on few donors, limiting represented genetic and exposure-history diversity.

The CDR3 contains 15 residues. Germline CDR1 reads SEHNR; CDR2 reads FQNEAQ (reference sequence). Trimming removed 3 bases from V and 9 bases from J; junction bases left unmatched: 10. As for this clone: Its target is not known.

TCRdb keeps only in-frame clones here, not all; method: immunoSEQ multiplex PCR. This table has around 620,000 clones, about 95% appearing once. CD45RO-negative CD8 cells positively selected for CCR7 made up the naive population, which excluded terminally differentiated effector memory CD45RA+ cells. Caucasian adults residing in Nashville, Tennessee made up all the donors. V is TRBV7-9 and J is TRBJ2-1; 8 bases line up with TRBD2. Sequenced sample: naive CD8+ T cells sorted from blood. The source of this sequence is a woman between 25 and 40 years old in good health. The DNA for the CDR3 is TGTGCCAGCAGCTTGTCCCGGGAGGGCCAGAGTGAGCAGTTCTTC. This gives the protein CASSLSREGQSEQFF.